This TCR beta chain was profiled in a study of T cell responses to AZD1222 COVID-19 vaccine. Germline lookup yields CDR1 MDHEN and CDR2 SYDVKM. CDR3 length: 14 residues. Trimming shortened V by 5 bases and J by 2 bases, and 12 bases separated the two germline ends. The assay was immunoSEQ multiplex PCR, and TCRdb's table has in-frame clones only and misses some. The sample lists approximately 200,000 clones; roughly 94% were seen once. This clone has a single count. The TCR sequence derives from an adult who received the MenACWY meningococcal vaccine as a control. This sequence joins TRBV28 and TRBJ1-1; TRBD1 is a possible D gene (6 bases). The sample here was peripheral blood, taken 28 days after the second dose of the MenACWY control vaccine. CDR3 DNA sequence: TGTGCCAGCAGTCGAAGGACAGCTAACACTGAAGCTTTCTTT. It is translated as CASSRRTANTEAFF.